This T cell receptor beta chain comes out of a study of blood T cell repertoires in COVID-19. Per the germline V gene, CDR1 is MNHNS and CDR2 is SASEGT. V lost 3 bases to trimming and J lost 7 bases, with 12 bases between them. The CDR3 is 13 residues long. How the authors handled the data: It was from reference gene primer amplification that nucleated cell counts were estimated. Generated by immunoSEQ multiplex PCR, the TCRdb table keeps only in-frame clones and is missing some. V, J and clone size derive from that table, while D and trimming were established from the DNA sequence. The table shows around 60,000 clones, with around nine tenths occurring only once.

The sample consisted of peripheral blood. The source of this sequence is a woman aged 55-70 years with active COVID-19. The V call is TRBV6-1, the J call TRBJ1-2, with a tentative D call TRBD1 (5 bases). CDR3 sequence (DNA): TGTGCCAGCAGTGATGGTAGGACACTTGGCTACACCTTC. It codes for CASSDGRTLGYTF.